Here is one T cell receptor beta chain with its context. The data originate from a study of control samples from healthy donors and cancer patients. Trimming cost V 1 base and J 4 bases, with 7 bases left between them. The CDR3 has 14 amino acids. CDR1 SGHNT and CDR2 YENEEA come from the germline V gene. Sequenced by immunoSEQ multiplex PCR; TCRdb stores in-frame clones only, minus some. The sample contains under 200,000 clones, 96% of which appear only once. The sample comprised blood. The receptor's source is a woman younger than 45 in good health. The chain is built from TRBV11-3 and TRBJ2-2; D may match TRBD1 or TRBD2 (5 bases each). The CDR3 coding sequence is TGTGCCAGCAGCTTAGTGGGGGTCACCGGGGAGCTGTTTTTT. Translating it yields CASSLVGVTGELFF. Supplemented by reference TRBV11-3 and TRBJ2-2, the full variable domain reads EAGVVQSPRYKIIEKKQPVAFWCNPISGHNTLYWYLQNLGQGPELLIRYENEEAVDDSQLPKDRFSAERLKGVDSTLKIQPAELGDSAVYLCASSLVGVTGELFFGEGSRLTVL.